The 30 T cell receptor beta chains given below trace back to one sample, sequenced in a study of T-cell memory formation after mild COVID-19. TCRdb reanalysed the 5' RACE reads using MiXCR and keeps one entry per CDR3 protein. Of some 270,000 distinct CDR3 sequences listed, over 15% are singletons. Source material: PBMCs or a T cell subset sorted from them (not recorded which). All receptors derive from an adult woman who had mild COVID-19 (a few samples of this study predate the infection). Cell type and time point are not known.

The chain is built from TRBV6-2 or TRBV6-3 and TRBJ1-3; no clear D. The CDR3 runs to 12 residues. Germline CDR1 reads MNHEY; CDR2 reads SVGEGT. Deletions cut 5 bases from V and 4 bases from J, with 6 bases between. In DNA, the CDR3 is TGTGCCAGCAGTGGAGCGGGAAACACCATATATTTT. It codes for CASSGAGNTIYF.

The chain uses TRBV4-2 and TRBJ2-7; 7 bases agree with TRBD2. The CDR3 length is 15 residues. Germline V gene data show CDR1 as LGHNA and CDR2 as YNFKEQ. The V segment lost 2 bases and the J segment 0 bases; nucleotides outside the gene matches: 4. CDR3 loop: CASSQRGGSSYEQYF. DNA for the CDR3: TGTGCCAGCAGCCAAAGGGGAGGGAGCTCCTACGAGCAGTACTTC.

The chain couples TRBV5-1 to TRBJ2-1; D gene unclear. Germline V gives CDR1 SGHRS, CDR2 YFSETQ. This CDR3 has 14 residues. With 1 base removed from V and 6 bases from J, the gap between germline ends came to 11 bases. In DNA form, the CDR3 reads TGCGCCAGCAGCTTGTTCCCGGGTAGCAATGAGCAGTTCTTC. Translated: CASSLFPGSNEQFF.

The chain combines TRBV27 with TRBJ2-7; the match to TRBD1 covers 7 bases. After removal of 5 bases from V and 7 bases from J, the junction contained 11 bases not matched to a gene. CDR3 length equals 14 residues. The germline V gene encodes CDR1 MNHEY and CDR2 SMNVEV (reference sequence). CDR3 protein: CASSTLTGKGEQYF. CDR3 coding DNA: TGTGCCAGCAGTACTCTGACAGGGAAGGGGGAGCAGTACTTC.

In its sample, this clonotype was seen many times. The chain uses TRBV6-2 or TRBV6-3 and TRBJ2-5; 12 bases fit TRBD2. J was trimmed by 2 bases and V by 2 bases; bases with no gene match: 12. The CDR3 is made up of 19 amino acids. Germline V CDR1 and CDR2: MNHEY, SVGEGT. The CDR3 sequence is CASSYARKSGTSGQETQYF. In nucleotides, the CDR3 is TGTGCCAGCAGTTACGCCAGAAAATCCGGGACTAGCGGGCAAGAGACCCAGTACTTC.

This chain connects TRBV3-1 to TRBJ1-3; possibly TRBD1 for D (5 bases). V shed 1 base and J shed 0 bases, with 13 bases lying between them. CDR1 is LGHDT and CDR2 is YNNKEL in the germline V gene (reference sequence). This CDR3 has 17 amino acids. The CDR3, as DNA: TGTGCCAGCAGCCAAGGGGGTGGCGGACACTCTGGAAACACCATATATTTT. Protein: CASSQGGGGHSGNTIYF.

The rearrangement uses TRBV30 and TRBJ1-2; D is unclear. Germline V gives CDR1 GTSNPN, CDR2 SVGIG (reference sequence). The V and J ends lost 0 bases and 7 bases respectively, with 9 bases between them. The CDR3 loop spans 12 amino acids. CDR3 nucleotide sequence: TGTGCCTGGAGTGTGGAGGGTCGTGGCTACACCTTC. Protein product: CAWSVEGRGYTF.

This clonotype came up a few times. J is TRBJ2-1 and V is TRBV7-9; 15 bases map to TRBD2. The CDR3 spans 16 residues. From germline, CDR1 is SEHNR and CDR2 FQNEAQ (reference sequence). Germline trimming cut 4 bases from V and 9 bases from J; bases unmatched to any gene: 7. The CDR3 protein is CASSSGLAGGLSEQFF. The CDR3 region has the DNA TGTGCCAGCAGCTCAGGACTAGCGGGAGGGCTAAGTGAGCAGTTCTTC.

CDR3 DNA: TGTGCCAGCAGCTTACATCCGATGGGTTTTTCGAGCAATCAGCCCCAGCATTTT. It yields the protein CASSLHPMGFSSNQPQHF. The V call is TRBV7-2, the J call TRBJ1-5; D is uncertain. The CDR3 runs 18 residues. Germline CDR1 SGHTA, CDR2 FQGNSA. Trimming pared 2 bases from V and 1 base from J, leaving 18 bases between.

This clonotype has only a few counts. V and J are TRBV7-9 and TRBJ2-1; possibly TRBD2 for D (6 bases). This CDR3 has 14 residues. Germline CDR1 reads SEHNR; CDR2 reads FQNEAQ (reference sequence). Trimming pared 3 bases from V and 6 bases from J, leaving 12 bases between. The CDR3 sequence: CASSFAVGGNEQFF. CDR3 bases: TGTGCCAGCAGCTTCGCGGTGGGGGGCAATGAGCAGTTCTTC.

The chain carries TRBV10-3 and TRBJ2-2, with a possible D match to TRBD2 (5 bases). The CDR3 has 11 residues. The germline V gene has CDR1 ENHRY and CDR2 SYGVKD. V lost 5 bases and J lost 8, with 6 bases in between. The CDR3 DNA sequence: TGTGCCATCAGTCCGGGGGGGGAGCTGTTTTTT. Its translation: CAISPGGELFF.

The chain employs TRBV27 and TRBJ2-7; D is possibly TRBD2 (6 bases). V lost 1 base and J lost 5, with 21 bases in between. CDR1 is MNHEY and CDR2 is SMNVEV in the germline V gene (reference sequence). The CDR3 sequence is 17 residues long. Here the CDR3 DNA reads TGTGCCAGCAGTTTATTTATGATTAGCGGCACCTCTAACGAGCAGTACTTC. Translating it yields CASSLFMISGTSNEQYF.

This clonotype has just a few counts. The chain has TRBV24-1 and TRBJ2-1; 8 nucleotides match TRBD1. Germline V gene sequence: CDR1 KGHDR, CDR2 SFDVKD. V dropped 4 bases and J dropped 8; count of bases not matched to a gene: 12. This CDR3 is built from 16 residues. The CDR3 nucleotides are TGTGCCACCAGTGAGGGCAGGGGGCGACATGCGGATGAGCAGTTCTTC. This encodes CATSEGRGRHADEQFF.

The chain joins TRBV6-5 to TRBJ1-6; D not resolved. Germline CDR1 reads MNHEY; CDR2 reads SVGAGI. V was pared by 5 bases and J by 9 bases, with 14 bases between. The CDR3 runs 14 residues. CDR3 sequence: CASSKVPFGSPLHF. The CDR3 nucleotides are TGTGCCAGCAGTAAAGTCCCTTTCGGTTCACCCCTCCACTTT.

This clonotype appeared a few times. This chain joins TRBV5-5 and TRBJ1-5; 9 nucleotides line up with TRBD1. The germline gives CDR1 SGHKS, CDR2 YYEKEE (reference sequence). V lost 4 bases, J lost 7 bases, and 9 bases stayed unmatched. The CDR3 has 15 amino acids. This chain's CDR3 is CASSQDRGGRQPQHF. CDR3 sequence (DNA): TGTGCCAGCAGCCAGGACAGGGGAGGACGGCAGCCCCAGCATTTT.

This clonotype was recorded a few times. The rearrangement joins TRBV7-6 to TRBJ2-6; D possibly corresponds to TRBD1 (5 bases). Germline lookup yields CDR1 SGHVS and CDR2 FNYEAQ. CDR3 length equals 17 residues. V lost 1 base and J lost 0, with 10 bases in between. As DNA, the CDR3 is TGTGCCAGCAGCTTAGAGACAGAGACCTCTGGGGCCAACGTCCTGACTTTC. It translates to CASSLETETSGANVLTF.

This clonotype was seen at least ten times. In DNA, the CDR3 is TGTGCCAGCAGCCTGGAGGGACTAGCGGGGGGCTACAATGAGCAGTTCTTC. It yields the protein CASSLEGLAGGYNEQFF. The V gene is TRBV5-5, the J gene TRBJ2-1; 15 nucleotides line up with TRBD2. This CDR3 comprises 17 residues. CDR1 and CDR2 (germline): SGHKS, YYEKEE (reference sequence). V lost 4 bases, J lost 3 bases, and 5 bases stayed unmatched.

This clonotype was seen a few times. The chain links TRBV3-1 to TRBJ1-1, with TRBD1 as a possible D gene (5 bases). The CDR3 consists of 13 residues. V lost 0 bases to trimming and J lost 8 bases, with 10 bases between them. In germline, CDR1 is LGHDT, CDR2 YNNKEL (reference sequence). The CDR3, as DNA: TGTGCCAGCAGCCAAGACGCGACAGCGGAAGCTTTCTTT. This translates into CASSQDATAEAFF.

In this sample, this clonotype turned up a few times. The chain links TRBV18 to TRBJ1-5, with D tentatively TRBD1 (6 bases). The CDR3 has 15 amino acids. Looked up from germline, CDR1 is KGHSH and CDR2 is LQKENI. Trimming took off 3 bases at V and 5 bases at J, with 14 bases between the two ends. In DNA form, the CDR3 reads TGTGCCAGCTCACCGGTCACAGGGCGTTATCAGCCCCAGCATTTT. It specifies CASSPVTGRYQPQHF.

The CDR3 coding sequence is TGTGCCAGCAGTTTTAGCAGGGCTCCCAACTATGGCTACACCTTC. This gives the protein CASSFSRAPNYGYTF. The V call is TRBV12-3 or TRBV12-4, the J call TRBJ1-2, with TRBD1 as a possible D gene (5 bases). Trimming left V 3 bases short and J 2 bases short, with 13 bases between. The CDR3 sequence is 15 residues long.

CDR3 protein: CSVRNHRTYEQYF. The DNA of the CDR3 is TGCAGCGTCAGGAACCACCGAACCTACGAGCAGTACTTC. The chain links TRBV29-1 to TRBJ2-7, with D uncertain. V gave up 6 bases and J gave up 2 bases, with 14 bases separating them. CDR3 length: 13 amino acids. Germline V gene sequence: CDR1 SQVTM, CDR2 ANQGSEA.

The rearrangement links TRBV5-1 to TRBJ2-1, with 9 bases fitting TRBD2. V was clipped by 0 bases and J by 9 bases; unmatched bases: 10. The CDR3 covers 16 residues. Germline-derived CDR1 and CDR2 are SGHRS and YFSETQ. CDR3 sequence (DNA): TGCGCCAGCAGCTTGGAAGCGGGGGGCAATCTTGGTGAGCAGTTCTTC. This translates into CASSLEAGGNLGEQFF.

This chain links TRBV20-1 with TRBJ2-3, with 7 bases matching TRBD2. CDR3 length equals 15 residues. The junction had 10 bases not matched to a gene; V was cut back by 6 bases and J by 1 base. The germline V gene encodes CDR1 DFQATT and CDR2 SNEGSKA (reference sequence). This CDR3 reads CSAGQASGRTDTQYF. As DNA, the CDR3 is TGCAGTGCCGGCCAAGCTAGCGGTCGCACAGATACGCAGTATTTT.

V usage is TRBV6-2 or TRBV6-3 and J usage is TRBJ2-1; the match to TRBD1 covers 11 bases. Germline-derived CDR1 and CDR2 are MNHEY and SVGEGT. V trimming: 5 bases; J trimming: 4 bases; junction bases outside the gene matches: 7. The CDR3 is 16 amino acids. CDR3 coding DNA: TGTGCCAGCAGTGATTTCCGGGACAGGGGGTACAATGAGCAGTTCTTC. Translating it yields CASSDFRDRGYNEQFF.

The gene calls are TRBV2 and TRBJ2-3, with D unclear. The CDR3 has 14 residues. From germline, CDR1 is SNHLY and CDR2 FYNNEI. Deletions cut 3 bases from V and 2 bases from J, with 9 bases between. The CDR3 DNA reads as TGTGCCAGCAGTGATCCCAGGAACACAGATACGCAGTATTTT. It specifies CASSDPRNTDTQYF.

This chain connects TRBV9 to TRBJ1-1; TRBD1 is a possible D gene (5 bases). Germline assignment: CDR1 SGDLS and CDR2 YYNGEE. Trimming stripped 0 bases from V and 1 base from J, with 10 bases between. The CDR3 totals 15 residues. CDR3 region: CASSVVGDWNTEAFF. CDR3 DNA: TGTGCCAGCAGCGTAGTTGGGGACTGGAACACTGAAGCTTTCTTT.

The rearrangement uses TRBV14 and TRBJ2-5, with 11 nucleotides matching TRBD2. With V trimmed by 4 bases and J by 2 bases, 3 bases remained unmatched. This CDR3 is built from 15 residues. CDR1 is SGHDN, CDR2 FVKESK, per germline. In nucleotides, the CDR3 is TGTGCCAGCAGCCGACGACTAGCGGGACAAGAGACCCAGTACTTC. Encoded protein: CASSRRLAGQETQYF.

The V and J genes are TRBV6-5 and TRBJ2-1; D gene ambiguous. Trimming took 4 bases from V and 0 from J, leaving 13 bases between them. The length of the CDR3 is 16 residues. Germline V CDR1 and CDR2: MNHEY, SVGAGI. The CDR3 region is CASSLKDWYSYNEQFF. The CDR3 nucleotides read TGTGCCAGCAGTTTAAAGGATTGGTACTCCTACAATGAGCAGTTCTTC.

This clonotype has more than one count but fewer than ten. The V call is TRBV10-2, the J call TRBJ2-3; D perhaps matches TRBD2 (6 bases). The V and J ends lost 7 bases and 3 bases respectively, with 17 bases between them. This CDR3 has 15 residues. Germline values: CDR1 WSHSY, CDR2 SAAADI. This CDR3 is CASMAGQWGTDTQYF. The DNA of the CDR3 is TGCGCCAGCATGGCGGGGCAATGGGGTACAGATACGCAGTATTTT.

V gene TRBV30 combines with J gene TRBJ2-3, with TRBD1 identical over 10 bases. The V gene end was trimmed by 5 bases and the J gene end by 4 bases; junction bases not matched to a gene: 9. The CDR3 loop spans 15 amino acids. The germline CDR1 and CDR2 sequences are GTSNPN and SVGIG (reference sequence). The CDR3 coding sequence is TGTGCCTGGGGAACCGGGACAGGGGACGCAGATACGCAGTATTTT. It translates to CAWGTGTGDADTQYF.